This is a list of T cell receptor beta chains from one sample in a study of T-cell memory formation after mild COVID-19. Using its own MiXCR run on the 5' RACE reads, TCRdb lists one record per CDR3 protein. The sample lists some 300,000 distinct CDR3 sequences; 20% to 25% were seen once. Sequencing input: PBMCs or a T cell subset sorted from them (not recorded which). These receptors were obtained from a man between 18 and 29 years old who had mild COVID-19 (a few samples of this study predate the infection). Cell type and time point are not known. The CDR3 runs from the conserved cysteine through the conserved F or W. The order of the fields is J gene, V gene, clone size, D gene, CDR3 DNA, CDR3 protein. The D gene is left open where the match is weak. Size values are once, few and many counts, or a class for expanded clones, and some rows have none.

J gene: TRBJ1-5
V gene: TRBV20-1
clone size: few
D gene: .
CDR3 DNA: TGCAGTGCTAGAGACAAAAGAACAGGGTTTCAGCCCCAGCATTTT
CDR3 protein: CSARDKRTGFQPQHF

J gene: TRBJ1-6
V gene: TRBV7-6
clone size: .
D gene: .
CDR3 DNA: TGTGCCAGCAGCCCTTCGGGGGGGGTTAATTCACCCCTCCACTTT
CDR3 protein: CASSPSGGVNSPLHF

J gene: TRBJ2-7
V gene: TRBV7-9
clone size: .
D gene: .
CDR3 DNA: TGTGCCAGCAGCTTAGGGGTTCAGGACGAGCAGTACTTC
CDR3 protein: CASSLGVQDEQYF

J gene: TRBJ2-7
V gene: TRBV5-1
clone size: few
D gene: .
CDR3 DNA: TGCGCCAGCAGCTCGACCGATACCCCCTCCTACGAGCAGTACTTC
CDR3 protein: CASSSTDTPSYEQYF

J gene: TRBJ1-3
V gene: TRBV7-6
clone size: many
D gene: .
CDR3 DNA: TGTGCCAGCAGCTTGGGGGTGACTGGAAACACCATATATTTT
CDR3 protein: CASSLGVTGNTIYF

J gene: TRBJ2-7
V gene: TRBV7-8
clone size: once
D gene: .
CDR3 DNA: TGTGCCAGCAGCTTAGGGTCAGGGATACCAACCTACGAGCAGTACTTC
CDR3 protein: CASSLGSGIPTYEQYF

J gene: TRBJ1-4
V gene: TRBV4-3
clone size: .
D gene: .
CDR3 DNA: TGCGCCAGCAGCCAAGAAAAAGACGAAAAACTGTTTTTT
CDR3 protein: CASSQEKDEKLFF

J gene: TRBJ1-1
V gene: TRBV5-5
clone size: .
D gene: .
CDR3 DNA: TGTGCCAGCAGCTCATTACCCGGGACACCTGAAGCTTTCTTT
CDR3 protein: CASSSLPGTPEAFF

J gene: TRBJ1-5
V gene: TRBV20-1
clone size: .
D gene: TRBD1
CDR3 DNA: TGCAGTGCCACCGGGACAGGGTCATTAAGGAATCAGCCCCAGCATTTT
CDR3 protein: CSATGTGSLRNQPQHF

J gene: TRBJ2-5
V gene: TRBV2
clone size: .
D gene: .
CDR3 DNA: TGTGCCGGCAGGGGCGGGAAGACCCAGTACTTC
CDR3 protein: CAGRGGKTQYF